The 32 T cell receptor beta chains below all came from one sample that was sequenced in a study of CD8+ T cells in alopecia areata. The authors extracted RNA and reverse transcribed it into cDNA as the sequencing template. Generated by immunoSEQ multiplex PCR, the TCRdb table keeps only in-frame clones and is missing some. The sample holds some 120,000 clones, 45% to 65% seen once. The sample here was CD4+ T cells sorted from blood, taken at week 0. These TCRs come from a human donor with alopecia areata.

This chain's CDR3 is CASSPYRENSPLHF. CDR3 DNA: TGTGCCAGCTCCCCCTACAGGGAAAATTCACCCCTCCACTTT. This chain links TRBV18 with TRBJ1-6; perhaps TRBD1 as D (6 bases). With 6 bases removed from V and 7 bases from J, the gap between germline ends came to 13 bases. The CDR3 has 14 residues. Per germline, CDR1 KGHSH and CDR2 LQKENI.

CDR3 loop: CAWSRPGELFF. The DNA of the CDR3 is TGTGCCTGGTCACGCCCCGGGGAGCTGTTTTTT. V usage is TRBV30 and J usage is TRBJ2-2; D remains ambiguous. The CDR3 loop spans 11 amino acids. Germline CDR1 and CDR2: GTSNPN and SVGIG (reference sequence). The V end was cut by 5 bases, the J end by 6 bases, with 7 bases between.

This clone has a handful of counts. This chain joins TRBV7-3 and TRBJ1-6; TRBD1 matches 10 bases. J was trimmed by 1 base and V by 2 bases; bases with no gene match: 2. This CDR3 contains 17 residues. The V gene's germline CDR1 is SGHTA and CDR2 FQGTGA. The CDR3 loop is CASSLLGQGSYNSPLHF. DNA for the CDR3: TGTGCCAGCAGCTTACTGGGACAGGGGTCCTATAATTCACCCCTCCACTTT.

The chain combines TRBV29-1 with TRBJ2-7, with 11 bases fitting TRBD2. Germline assignment: CDR1 SQVTM and CDR2 ANQGSEA. The CDR3 is 13 amino acids. V shed 3 bases, J shed 3 bases, and the junction held 1 base outside the gene matches. CDR3 in DNA: TGCAGCGTTGACCTAGCGGGAGGCTACGAGCAGTACTTC. This translates into CSVDLAGGYEQYF.

V usage is TRBV5-1 and J usage is TRBJ2-5; TRBD2 might be the D (6 bases). The end of the DNA is better explained by TRBJ2-7, so the J call may be wrong. Germline V CDR1 and CDR2: SGHRS, YFSETQ. This CDR3 is built from 13 residues. The CDR3: CASSGGASYEQYF. For the CDR3, the DNA is TGCGCCAGCAGCGGCGGGGCCTCCTACGAGCAGTACTTC.

This sequence joins TRBV5-4 and TRBJ2-5; TRBD1 matches at 7 bases. CDR3 length: 15 amino acids. V lost 4 bases to trimming and J lost 5 bases; unmatched junction nucleotides: 11. The germline V gene encodes CDR1 SGHNT and CDR2 YYREEE (reference sequence). The CDR3 here is CASSRPGTAAETQYF. The CDR3 bases are TGTGCCAGCAGCCGTCCCGGGACAGCCGCGGAGACCCAGTACTTC.

This clone appeared a few times. The rearrangement joins TRBV5-1 to TRBJ2-2; D unresolved. Deletions cut 0 bases from V and 3 bases from J, with 6 bases between. CDR3 length: 14 amino acids. Germline V gives CDR1 SGHRS, CDR2 YFSETQ. Here the CDR3 reads CASSLEPYTGELFF. As DNA, the CDR3 is TGCGCCAGCAGCTTGGAACCGTACACCGGGGAGCTGTTTTTT.

V usage is TRBV25-1 and J usage is TRBJ1-2; D might be TRBD1 (6 bases). Trimming removed 6 bases from V and 4 bases from J, with 12 bases in between. The germline CDR1 and CDR2 sequences are MGHDK and SYGVNS. The CDR3 sequence is 13 residues long. The CDR3 bases are TGTGCCAGCAGCTCGGGACACCCCTATGGCTACACCTTC. This gives the protein CASSSGHPYGYTF.

This clone is judged medium-sized. The V call is TRBV23-1, the J call TRBJ2-5; 7 positions match TRBD2. Being an ORF, TRBV23-1 has a function that is uncertain. Germline trimming cut 8 bases from V and 2 bases from J; bases unmatched to any gene: 14. The CDR3 contains 16 residues. Here the CDR3 DNA reads TGCGCCAGCGGGGGGATAAAGCGGGACGGACAAGAGACCCAGTACTTC. Protein: CASGGIKRDGQETQYF.

In its sample, this clone is medium-sized (0.01 to 0.1%). The CDR3, as DNA: TGTGCCAGCAGTTTGATCGGGACACGCGGGGAGCTGTTTTTT. This codes for CASSLIGTRGELFF. The gene calls are TRBV6-6 and TRBJ2-2; TRBD1 might be the D (6 bases). The V end lost 4 bases, the J end lost 7 bases, and 13 bases lay between the germline ends. The CDR3 consists of 14 residues. Germline assignment: CDR1 MNHNY and CDR2 SVGAGI (reference sequence).

V and J are TRBV18 and TRBJ2-3; D ambiguous. This CDR3 has 12 amino acids. CDR1 is KGHSH, CDR2 LQKENI, per germline. V lost 3 bases and J lost 5, with 6 bases in between. In DNA, the CDR3 is TGTGCCAGCTCACCTTCTGAAGATACGCAGTATTTT. Its protein is CASSPSEDTQYF.

The DNA for the CDR3 is TGTGCCAGCAGCTTAAGAGGGGGCAGAGGTGGCTACACCTTC. Translated, it gives CASSLRGGRGGYTF. V gene TRBV7-3 combines with J gene TRBJ1-2, with 7 bases identical to TRBD1. The CDR3 contains 14 residues. Germline CDR1 is SGHTA and CDR2 is FQGTGA. Unmatched junction bases numbered 6, after V lost 1 base and J lost 7 bases.

The chain links TRBV20-1 to TRBJ1-2; D not resolved. V was pared by 6 bases and J by 6 bases, with 5 bases between. The CDR3 runs 9 residues. Germline assignment: CDR1 DFQATT and CDR2 SNEGSKA (reference sequence). The CDR3 bases are TGCAGTGCAGAGGATGGCTACACCTTC. Its translation: CSAEDGYTF.

This rearrangement joins TRBV27 to TRBJ2-2; D not certain. V was pared by 2 bases and J by 0 bases, with 13 bases between. This CDR3 has 17 amino acids. Looked up from germline, CDR1 is MNHEY and CDR2 is SMNVEV (reference sequence). The CDR3 DNA follows: TGTGCCAGCAGTTTAGTGTCGGCTACTACGAACACCGGGGAGCTGTTTTTT. Protein product: CASSLVSATTNTGELFF.

This clone was found a few times. The chain couples TRBV6-4 to TRBJ1-1; tentative D call: TRBD1 (5 bases). CDR1 and CDR2 from the germline V gene are MRHNA and SNTAGT. The CDR3 consists of 13 residues. Trimming shortened V by 4 bases and J by 4 bases, and 10 bases separated the two germline ends. As DNA, the CDR3 is TGTGCCAGCAGTGCCACGGGGGTCACTGAAGCTTTCTTT. Translated: CASSATGVTEAFF.

The chain carries TRBV6-5 and TRBJ2-5; weak D call: TRBD1 (7 bases). The length of the CDR3 is 13 residues. Trimming took 11 bases from V and 5 from J, leaving 18 bases between them. From germline, CDR1 is MNHEY and CDR2 SVGAGI. CDR3 protein: CACGAATGETQYF. CDR3 DNA sequence: TGTGCCTGCGGGGCCGCGACAGGGGAGACCCAGTACTTC.

J is TRBJ1-3 and V is TRBV7-9; D is uncertain. Trimming cost V 0 bases and J 4 bases, with 7 bases left between them. Germline loops: CDR1 SEHNR, CDR2 FQNEAQ (reference sequence). The length of the CDR3 is 14 residues. The CDR3 region has the DNA TGTGCCAGCAGCTTAGCAGGATTCGGAAACACCATATATTTT. Amino acids: CASSLAGFGNTIYF. The variable domain in full, completed from reference TRBV7-9 and TRBJ1-3, reads DTGVSQNPRHKITKRGQNVTFRCDPISEHNRLYWYRQTLGQGPEFLTYFQNEAQLEKSRLLSDRFSAERPKGSFSTLEIQRTEQGDSAMYLCASSLAGFGNTIYFGEGSWLTVV.

The chain has TRBV5-1 and TRBJ2-3; possible D gene TRBD2, 6 bases. This CDR3 contains 17 residues. V was cut by 1 base and J by 1 base, with 16 bases left in between. Per germline, CDR1 SGHRS and CDR2 YFSETQ. CDR3 protein: CASSLLGRGARTDTQYF. The CDR3 DNA sequence: TGCGCCAGCAGCTTGCTGGGTCGCGGGGCTCGCACAGATACGCAGTATTTT.

The rearrangement joins TRBV7-2 to TRBJ2-7; 7 positions agree with TRBD1. J lost 6 bases, V lost 5 bases, and 10 bases had no gene match. The CDR3 has 14 amino acids. In germline, CDR1 is SGHTA, CDR2 FQGNSA. The CDR3, as DNA: TGTGCCAGCAGCCGACTAACGACAGGGAGCGAGCAGTACTTC. Protein: CASSRLTTGSEQYF.

The V gene is TRBV18, the J gene TRBJ2-2; D uncertain. Germline assignment: CDR1 KGHSH and CDR2 LQKENI. CDR3 length equals 13 residues. V shed 3 bases and J shed 2 bases, with 4 bases lying between them. The CDR3 protein is CASSPQNTGELFF. CDR3 bases: TGTGCCAGCTCACCGCAAAACACCGGGGAGCTGTTTTTT.

This chain links TRBV9 with TRBJ2-2; weak D call: TRBD1 (6 bases). The CDR3 contains 17 residues. The germline V and J ends were trimmed by 0 bases and 7 bases, with 19 bases remaining between them. From germline, CDR1 is SGDLS and CDR2 YYNGEE. In nucleotides, the CDR3 is TGTGCCAGCAGCGTAGACGAGGGCAGGGGAGCGATCGGGGAGCTGTTTTTT. It is translated as CASSVDEGRGAIGELFF. The full variable domain, in which reference TRBV9 and TRBJ2-2 provide the parts outside the CDR3, is DSGVTQTPKHLITATGQRVTLRCSPRSGDLSVYWYQQSLDQGLQFLIQYYNGEERAKGNILERFSAQQFPDLHSELNLSSLELGDSALYFCASSVDEGRGAIGELFFGEGSRLTVL.

The chain recombines TRBV5-4 with TRBJ2-5, with D uncertain. Per germline, CDR1 SGHNT and CDR2 YYREEE (reference sequence). V dropped 2 bases and J dropped 5 bases, with 7 bases sitting between them. The CDR3 totals 12 residues. CDR3 region: CASSFRRETQYF. The CDR3 DNA reads TGTGCCAGCAGCTTCCGTCGGGAGACCCAGTACTTC.

The V call is TRBV6-5, the J call TRBJ2-1, with D possibly matching TRBD2 (7 bases). The V gene's germline CDR1 is MNHEY and CDR2 SVGAGI. Deletions cut 6 bases from V and 4 bases from J, with 16 bases between. This CDR3 is built from 15 residues. CDR3 residues: CASSLVGGAYNEQFF. CDR3 DNA: TGTGCCAGCAGCCTCGTGGGGGGGGCTTACAATGAGCAGTTCTTC.

The chain is built from TRBV10-2 and TRBJ2-3; D unresolved. The CDR3 totals 12 residues. Germline lookup yields CDR1 WSHSY and CDR2 SAAADI. Trimming stripped 6 bases from V and 0 bases from J, with 4 bases between. CDR3 region: CASSDSTDTQYF. CDR3 in DNA: TGCGCCAGCAGCGACAGCACAGATACGCAGTATTTT.

V usage is TRBV18 and J usage is TRBJ2-7; 9 nucleotides match TRBD1. V was clipped by 3 bases and J by 7 bases; unmatched bases: 10. Germline CDR1 KGHSH, CDR2 LQKENI. The CDR3 extends over 15 amino acids. CDR3 coding DNA: TGTGCCAGCTCACCGCAGGGACAGGGCGCGGAGGAGCAGTACTTC. Translating gives CASSPQGQGAEEQYF. The full variable domain, its missing parts supplied by reference TRBV18 and TRBJ2-7, is NAGVMQNPRHLVRRRGQEARLRCSPMKGHSHVYWYRQLPEEGLKFMVYLQKENIIDESGMPKERFSAEFPKEGPSILRIQQVVRGDSAAYFCASSPQGQGAEEQYFGPGTRLTVT.

The gene calls are TRBV25-1 and TRBJ2-7; D uncertain. CDR1 is MGHDK, CDR2 SYGVNS, per germline. The V gene lost 2 bases and the J gene lost 5 bases, with 7 bases spanning the gap. This CDR3 has 12 amino acids. The DNA of the CDR3 is TGTGCCAGCAGTGAACCTGGGCACGAGCAGTACTTC. Its translation: CASSEPGHEQYF.

This chain connects TRBV19 to TRBJ2-7; 7 bases are a match to TRBD1. V trimming: 6 bases; J trimming: 3 bases; junction bases outside the gene matches: 5. Germline V gene lookup returns CDR1 LNHDA and CDR2 SQIVND (reference sequence). The CDR3 loop spans 13 amino acids. CDR3 bases: TGTGCCAGTAGCTGGGACAGAAACTACGAGCAGTACTTC. It encodes CASSWDRNYEQYF.

V and J are TRBV4-1 and TRBJ2-7; TRBD2 aligns across 7 bases. Looked up from germline, CDR1 is MGHRA and CDR2 is YSYEKL. CDR3 size: 16 residues. The V segment lost 4 bases and the J segment 3 bases; nucleotides outside the gene matches: 12. CDR3 region: CASSRAAPGGVYEQYF. The CDR3, as DNA: TGCGCCAGCAGCCGAGCCGCGCCGGGAGGAGTCTACGAGCAGTACTTC.

This clone came up once. The chain combines TRBV5-6 with TRBJ1-2; D is perhaps TRBD1 (5 bases). Trimming took 4 bases from V and 2 from J, leaving 18 bases between them. Germline CDR1 is SGHDT and CDR2 is YYEEEE. This CDR3 spans 16 amino acids. The CDR3 loop reads CASSTRGRHRNYGYTF. Here the CDR3 DNA reads TGTGCCAGCAGCACCCGGGGACGACATCGCAACTATGGCTACACCTTC.

This clone was recorded a few times. V and J are TRBV9 and TRBJ2-6, with TRBD2 as a possible D gene (5 bases). The CDR3 is 20 residues long. Trimming cost V 3 bases and J 0 bases, with 22 bases left between them. Germline lookup yields CDR1 SGDLS and CDR2 YYNGEE. This CDR3 is CASSERDHRGQFSGANVLTF. CDR3 DNA sequence: TGTGCCAGCAGCGAGCGCGACCATCGGGGTCAATTCTCTGGGGCCAACGTCCTGACTTTC. Full variable domain (remainder filled in from reference TRBV9 and TRBJ2-6): DSGVTQTPKHLITATGQRVTLRCSPRSGDLSVYWYQQSLDQGLQFLIQYYNGEERAKGNILERFSAQQFPDLHSELNLSSLELGDSALYFCASSERDHRGQFSGANVLTFGAGSRLTVL.

The table lists this clone with a count of one. The chain employs TRBV30 and TRBJ1-5, with TRBD1 identical over 9 bases. Unmatched junction bases numbered 4, after V lost 1 base and J lost 3 bases. Germline values: CDR1 GTSNPN, CDR2 SVGIG (reference sequence). This CDR3 is 15 amino acids long. This CDR3 reads CAWSGQGGFNQPQHF. DNA for the CDR3: TGTGCCTGGAGTGGACAGGGGGGATTCAATCAGCCCCAGCATTTT.

This chain connects TRBV6-5 to TRBJ2-3; TRBD2 aligns across 8 bases. CDR1 is MNHEY, CDR2 SVGAGI, per germline. This CDR3 is 14 amino acids long. With V trimmed by 6 bases and J by 4 bases, 6 bases remained unmatched. For the CDR3, the DNA is TGTGCCAGCAGACCAAGCGGGGGCTCAGATACGCAGTATTTT. As protein: CASRPSGGSDTQYF.